Following are 17 T cell receptor beta chains from one sample sequenced in a study of blood T cells in healthy people across ages (dated by TCRdb to the mid-2010s). The method was 5' RACE. Sequencing instrument: Illumina HiSeq 2500. A second roughly 7 to 11 cycle PCR used a sample-barcoded 5' primer and a J-beta primer mix. In-frame beta chains were kept once TCRdb had trimmed the public reads at Q25 with fastp and called clones with MiXCR. Here each entry gathers all rows of one CDR3 protein and keeps the most common genes and DNA. Present in this sample are around 1,000,000 distinct CDR3 sequences, about two fifths of which were seen just once. About an eighth of the sample is in the top ten clones. The sample taken for sequencing was blood. The receptors were sampled from a man aged 18-30 years in good health.

This clonotype has a single count. The chain has TRBV4-2 and TRBJ2-2, with D uncertain. Germline-derived CDR1 and CDR2 are LGHNA and YNFKEQ. V was shortened by 0 bases and J by 9 bases, with 8 bases between the two germline ends. There are 13 residues in the CDR3. CDR3 region: CASSQDKVRELFF. The CDR3 DNA is TGTGCCAGCAGCCAAGACAAGGTCCGGGAGCTGTTTTTT.

The CDR3 spells CASRALPNTGELFF. CDR3 coding DNA: TGCGCCAGCAGGGCCCTTCCGAACACCGGGGAGCTGTTTTTT. The rearrangement links TRBV5-1 to TRBJ2-2; D remains ambiguous. Trimming stripped 5 bases from V and 0 bases from J, with 8 bases between. CDR1 SGHRS and CDR2 YFSETQ come from the germline V gene. This CDR3 comprises 14 residues.

There are a few counts of this clonotype. This chain uses TRBV9 with TRBJ2-5, with 7 bases lining up with TRBD1. The trim removed 2 bases at V and 3 bases at J, leaving 1 base unmatched. The CDR3 length is 13 residues. Germline CDR1 reads SGDLS; CDR2 reads YYNGEE. For the CDR3, the DNA is TGTGCCAGCAGCGTGACAGGGAAAGAGACCCAGTACTTC. Encoded protein: CASSVTGKETQYF. Full variable domain (outside the CDR3, taken from reference TRBV9 and TRBJ2-5): DSGVTQTPKHLITATGQRVTLRCSPRSGDLSVYWYQQSLDQGLQFLIQYYNGEERAKGNILERFSAQQFPDLHSELNLSSLELGDSALYFCASSVTGKETQYFGPGTRLLVL.

V gene TRBV10-3 combines with J gene TRBJ2-7; tentatively, D is TRBD1 or TRBD2 (6 bases each). The CDR3 is made up of 17 amino acids. The ends were cut back, 0 bases at V and 4 bases at J, with 19 bases in the middle. Germline loops: CDR1 ENHRY, CDR2 SYGVKD. CDR3 sequence (DNA): TGTGCCATCAGTGAGTCTATGGTGGGGGGCGTTCGGTACGAGCAGTACTTC. Protein product: CAISESMVGGVRYEQYF.

V is TRBV20-1 and J is TRBJ2-1; possibly TRBD1 or TRBD2 for D (5 bases each). Germline values: CDR1 DFQATT, CDR2 SNEGSKA (reference sequence). CDR3 length equals 11 residues. V was pared by 6 bases and J by 8 bases, with 11 bases between. The CDR3: CSAGAGDEQFF. Written as DNA, the CDR3 is TGCAGTGCCGGGGCCGGGGATGAGCAGTTCTTC.

V gene TRBV6-2 or TRBV6-3 combines with J gene TRBJ1-5; 10 bases are a match to TRBD1. The CDR3 extends over 19 amino acids. V lost 0 bases, J lost 0 bases, and 8 bases stayed unmatched. Germline assignment: CDR1 MNHEY and CDR2 SVGEGT. CDR3 region: CASSYSFGQGEYSNQPQHF. In nucleotides, the CDR3 is TGTGCCAGCAGTTACTCCTTCGGACAGGGGGAATATAGCAATCAGCCCCAGCATTTT.

A note on this clonotype: Its ends do not fully match the called genes, so a read error is possible. CDR3 nucleotide sequence: TGTGCCAGCCAAGAAGGGGTGGGTTGGGATGAGCGGTTCTTC. Translating gives CASQEGVGWDERFF. The genes are TRBV9 and TRBJ2-1, with D perhaps matching TRBD1 (5 bases). CDR1 SGDLS and CDR2 YYNGEE come from the germline V gene. The CDR3 is 14 amino acids.

V is TRBV6-1 and J is TRBJ2-7, with D uncertain. Germline V CDR1 and CDR2: MNHNS, SASEGT. The CDR3 covers 13 residues. V dropped 4 bases and J dropped 3 bases, with 10 bases sitting between them. DNA of the CDR3: TGTGCCAGCAGTGCCCTGTCGGTCTACGAGCAGTACTTC. Translation gives CASSALSVYEQYF.

This sequence joins TRBV20-1 and TRBJ2-1; 9 positions agree with TRBD1. The V gene's germline CDR1 is DFQATT and CDR2 SNEGSKA (reference sequence). V was clipped by 0 bases and J by 9 bases; unmatched bases: 15. CDR3 length: 17 amino acids. CDR3: CSARDAAGTGLGSEQFF. CDR3 DNA sequence: TGCAGTGCTAGAGATGCTGCCGGGACAGGGCTTGGAAGTGAGCAGTTCTTC.

The chain recombines TRBV30 with TRBJ1-4; D is possibly TRBD1 (5 bases). From germline, CDR1 is GTSNPN and CDR2 SVGIG (reference sequence). The V gene lost 5 bases and the J gene lost 4 bases, with 14 bases spanning the gap. This CDR3 comprises 14 residues. Written as DNA, the CDR3 is TGTGCCTGGGGGCCGGGGCTTAGTAATGAAAAACTGTTTTTT. Translation gives CAWGPGLSNEKLFF.

This clonotype was counted between two and nine times. The chain recombines TRBV12-3 or TRBV12-4 with TRBJ2-7, with no clear D. This CDR3 is 11 amino acids long. Trimming left V 6 bases short and J 7 bases short, with 10 bases between. The CDR3 DNA follows: TGTGCCAGCAGATCTAATAGGGAGCAGTACTTC. Protein product: CASRSNREQYF.

This clonotype was seen more than once but under ten times. The genes are TRBV4-3 and TRBJ2-2; no clear D. The CDR3 extends over 16 amino acids. The V gene lost 0 bases and the J gene lost 5 bases, with 13 bases spanning the gap. Per the germline V gene, CDR1 is LGHNA and CDR2 is YSLEER. CDR3 residues: CASSQDRVTRTGELFF. The DNA for the CDR3 is TGCGCCAGCAGCCAAGATCGAGTCACCCGGACCGGGGAGCTGTTTTTT.

V and J are TRBV4-1 and TRBJ2-1; 10 nucleotides match TRBD2. V gave up 0 bases and J gave up 7 bases; unmatched junction bases: 9. The CDR3 covers 17 residues. CDR1 and CDR2 (germline): MGHRA, YSYEKL. CDR3 loop: CASSQDPSGGPWNEQFF. Here the CDR3 DNA reads TGCGCCAGCAGCCAAGATCCTAGCGGGGGCCCTTGGAATGAGCAGTTCTTC.

In its sample, this clonotype was seen a few times. As DNA, the CDR3 is TGCAGTGCGGGGGGACTAGCGGGGGGATCTGAGCAGTTCTTC. It is translated as CSAGGLAGGSEQFF. V gene TRBV20-1 combines with J gene TRBJ2-1, with 15 bases matching TRBD2. This CDR3 spans 14 amino acids. Germline-derived CDR1 and CDR2 are DFQATT and SNEGSKA (reference sequence). Losses at the gene ends were 6 bases for V and 9 bases for J; bases not matched to a gene: 6.

Only a few counts were recorded for this clonotype. V and J are TRBV20-1 and TRBJ2-1; 7 bases fit TRBD2. The germline V gene has CDR1 DFQATT and CDR2 SNEGSKA (reference sequence). J lost 5 bases, V lost 3 bases, and 16 bases had no gene match. The CDR3 covers 17 residues. CDR3 DNA: TGCAGTGCTAGTGCCGGGACTAAACCTTTTGAGGACAATGAGCAGTTCTTC. It encodes CSASAGTKPFEDNEQFF.

The rearrangement joins TRBV4-3 to TRBJ1-2; TRBD1 matches at 9 bases. This CDR3 has 15 residues. V gave up 3 bases and J gave up 6 bases; unmatched junction bases: 8. Germline CDR1 is LGHNA and CDR2 is YSLEER. The CDR3 DNA follows: TGCGCCAGCAGCCACGGACAGGGGAGTAGGGATGGCTACACCTTC. Its translation is CASSHGQGSRDGYTF.

The rearrangement uses TRBV4-2 and TRBJ2-3, with D perhaps TRBD2 (5 bases). The CDR3 spans 17 residues. V lost 4 bases and J lost 1, with 18 bases in between. CDR1 and CDR2 (germline): LGHNA, YNFKEQ. The DNA for the CDR3 is TGTGCCAGCAGCCTAGAGCGGAGCGGCCACCGCACAGATACGCAGTATTTT. Translation gives CASSLERSGHRTDTQYF.